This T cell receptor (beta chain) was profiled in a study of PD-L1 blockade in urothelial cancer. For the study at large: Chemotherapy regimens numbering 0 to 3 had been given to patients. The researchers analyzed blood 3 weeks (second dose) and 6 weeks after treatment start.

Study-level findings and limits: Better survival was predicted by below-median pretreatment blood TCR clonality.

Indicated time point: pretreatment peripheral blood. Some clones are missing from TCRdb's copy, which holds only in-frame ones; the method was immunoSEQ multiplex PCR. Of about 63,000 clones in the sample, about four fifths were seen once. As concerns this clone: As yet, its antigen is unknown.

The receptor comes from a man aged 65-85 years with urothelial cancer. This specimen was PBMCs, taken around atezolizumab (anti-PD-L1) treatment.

The CDR3 region is CATSREWMGPGAKNIQYF. The DNA of the CDR3 is TGTGCCACCAGCAGAGAATGGATGGGCCCGGGGGCCAAAAACATTCAGTACTTC. This chain connects TRBV15 to TRBJ2-4; D might be TRBD2 (5 bases). Germline CDR1 LNHNV, CDR2 YYDKDF (reference sequence). Trimming removed 0 bases from V and 1 base from J, with 16 bases in between. The CDR3 is made up of 18 amino acids.